This paragraph reports one T cell receptor (beta chain). The antigen remains unidentified. Sequencing was performed with immunoSEQ multiplex PCR; in TCRdb, only in-frame clones are kept and a portion is missing. The sample carries 52,000 or so clones, approximately 86% recorded once. These data are taken from a study of a mutant IDH1 vaccine in newly diagnosed glioma. In the study overall: Patients in the study were vaccinated eight times, receiving shots in weeks 1, 3, 5, 7, 11, 15, 19 and 23. Most patients had radiochemotherapy with temozolomide before enrollment; others had one alone.

Time point noted: week 5, during vaccination. Mutant IDH1 20-mer peptide, at 300 ug, made up each vaccine dose, with topical imiquimod. There were new WHO grade 3 or 4 astrocytomas in the donors, and these were IDH1-mutant and ATRX-lost. Sample: PBMCs, taken from a glioma patient whose treatment included an IDH1 peptide vaccine. The receptor's source is a woman younger than 35 with glioma. Some clones in this sample may be carry-over from other donors' samples.

The CDR3 loop is CASKRDRGSTDTQYF. CDR3 nucleotide sequence: TGTGCCAGCAAACGGGACAGGGGGAGCACAGATACGCAGTATTTT. The chain recombines TRBV2 with TRBJ2-3, with 11 bases fitting TRBD1. CDR1 and CDR2 (germline): SNHLY, FYNNEI. Unmatched junction bases numbered 3, after V lost 7 bases and J lost 0 bases. The CDR3 has 15 amino acids.